The clone carrying this T cell receptor (beta chain) showed up just once. The table came from immunoSEQ multiplex PCR; TCRdb's copy has only in-frame clones and leaves some out. Of about 140,000 clones detected, about 82% appear once; the ten largest clones hold around 8.2%. V shed 4 bases and J 1 base; nucleotides not matched to a gene: 6. Germline V gives CDR1 SGHTS, CDR2 YDEGEE. CDR3 length equals 15 residues. This entry is derived from a study of blood T cell repertoires in COVID-19. Study-level background: Samples came from the United States, Italy and Spain, spanning acute and convalescent COVID-19. Sources were T cells, B-cell-depleted T cells, or PBMCs; the material itself was cDNA or gDNA.

The chain recombines TRBV5-8 with TRBJ2-3; 7 bases map to TRBD2. The receptor was derived from an older woman with acute or convalescent COVID-19. The sequenced sample consisted of peripheral blood. Here the CDR3 DNA reads TGTGCCAGCAGCCAGCGGGGTTCTCGCACAGATACGCAGTATTTT. Protein: CASSQRGSRTDTQYF.